Here is one TCR beta chain with its context. V lost 3 bases, J lost 6 bases, and 8 bases lay in between. The germline V gene has CDR1 MNHEY and CDR2 SMNVEV (reference sequence). This CDR3 has 13 residues. These data are taken from a study of shared clonotypes between healthy human individuals. Using immunoSEQ multiplex PCR, the repertoire was profiled, and TCRdb retains in-frame clones only, with some absent. The data show about 1.4 million clones, with more than 95% seen just once and roughly 1.2% held by the top ten. The source material was naive CD4+ T cells sorted from blood. The subset denotes: CD45RA+ positively selected. The clonotype comes from a man aged 25-40 years in good health. The chain couples TRBV27 to TRBJ2-2; D not resolved. The CDR3 reads CASSFSNPGELFF. DNA of the CDR3: TGTGCCAGCAGTTTTAGCAACCCCGGGGAGCTGTTTTTT.